These 28 T cell receptor beta chains share one sample of origin, sequenced in a study of Graves' ophthalmopathy and Graves' hyperthyroidism. Amplified TCR beta CDR3 regions were obtained using RNA transcripts as template. The library came from an HTBI-primed first-round RT-PCR and a second-round multiplex PCR. TCRdb ran MiXCR on the multiplex PCR reads and lists one entry per CDR3 protein. The data contain 660,000 or so distinct CDR3 sequences, over 40% of them singletons. What was sequenced was peripheral blood. All receptors derive from an adult man with Graves' ophthalmopathy.

Ten or more counts support this clonotype. This chain uses TRBV5-1 with TRBJ2-6, with D possibly being TRBD1 (6 bases). Trimming left V 5 bases short and J 0 bases short, with 9 bases between. The CDR3 has 15 amino acids. Germline CDR1 SGHRS, CDR2 YFSETQ. The CDR3 region has the DNA TGCGCCAGCAGTACAGGGAGCTCTGGGGCCAACGTCCTGACTTTC. Translating it yields CASSTGSSGANVLTF.

At least ten counts were recorded for this clonotype. The chain joins TRBV7-8 to TRBJ1-2; TRBD1 matches 7 bases. V was clipped by 1 base and J by 5 bases; unmatched bases: 7. Germline-derived CDR1 and CDR2 are SGHVS and FQNEAQ. The CDR3 contains 15 residues. The DNA of the CDR3 is TGTGCCAGCAGCTTAGGACAGGGCTTAGGGTATGGCTACACCTTC. Its translation is CASSLGQGLGYGYTF.

This clonotype was detected many times. The V call is TRBV5-1, the J call TRBJ1-1; D gene uncertain. Germline CDR1 SGHRS, CDR2 YFSETQ. V was cut by 6 bases and J by 4 bases, with 19 bases left in between. CDR3 length: 15 amino acids. The CDR3 here is CASTLAEGRGTEAFF. The CDR3, as DNA: TGCGCCAGCACCCTCGCGGAGGGTCGAGGCACTGAAGCTTTCTTT.

This clonotype occurred once. The J gene is TRBJ2-3, the V gene TRBV7-6; possibly TRBD2 for D (7 bases). Germline V gene data show CDR1 as SGHVS and CDR2 as FNYEAQ. CDR3 size: 17 residues. V shed 5 bases and J shed 3 bases, with 21 bases lying between them. Here the CDR3 reads CASSLGTGRVLTDTQYF. In DNA, the CDR3 is TGTGCCAGCAGCCTTGGTACAGGGAGGGTGCTGACAGATACGCAGTATTTT.

This clonotype was detected many times. The chain recombines TRBV10-2 with TRBJ1-6, with D perhaps TRBD1 (6 bases). The CDR3 is 15 amino acids. Germline loops: CDR1 WSHSY, CDR2 SAAADI. Deletions cut 3 bases from V and 6 bases from J, with 12 bases between. The CDR3 DNA sequence: TGCGCCAGCAGTGAAGGGGGAGGTAGTAATTCACCCCTCCACTTT. Encoded protein: CASSEGGGSNSPLHF.

The rearrangement links TRBV7-1 to TRBJ2-7; TRBD2 matches at 8 bases. TRBV7-1 is recorded as an ORF, its role being uncertain. The CDR3 length is 14 residues. Germline trimming cut 5 bases from V and 6 bases from J; bases unmatched to any gene: 9. The DNA of the CDR3 is TGTGCCAGCAGCAATCTAGCGGGCTCAAGCGAGCAGTACTTC. Translated: CASSNLAGSSEQYF.

The chain is built from TRBV2 and TRBJ2-7, with 7 nucleotides matching TRBD1. Unmatched junction bases numbered 5, after V lost 6 bases and J lost 3 bases. Germline loops: CDR1 SNHLY, CDR2 FYNNEI. The CDR3 contains 13 residues. The CDR3 is CASRGQRIYEQYF. The DNA of the CDR3 is TGTGCCAGCAGGGGACAGAGGATCTACGAGCAGTACTTC. Based on the CDR3 plus reference TRBV2 and TRBJ2-7, the full variable domain is EPEVTQTPSHQVTQMGQEVILRCVPISNHLYFYWYRQILGQKVEFLVSFYNNEISEKSEIFDDQFSVERPDGSNFTLKIRSTKLEDSAMYFCASRGQRIYEQYFGPGTRLTVT.

This chain joins TRBV12-3 or TRBV12-4 and TRBJ1-5, with 8 bases identical to TRBD1. The CDR3 contains 16 residues. J was trimmed by 8 bases and V by 4 bases; bases with no gene match: 13. This CDR3 reads CASSSNLGTGGEPQHF. The CDR3 bases are TGTGCCAGCAGTTCCAATTTGGGGACAGGAGGGGAGCCCCAGCATTTT.

Here the CDR3 DNA reads TGTGCCAGTAGTATGATTGGTGAGGGGGGGGTCCAAGAGACCCAGTACTTC. Its protein product is CASSMIGEGGVQETQYF. The chain uses TRBV19 and TRBJ2-5; D is perhaps TRBD2 (7 bases). Trimming took off 3 bases at V and 1 base at J, with 18 bases between the two ends. The CDR3 runs 17 residues. CDR1 LNHDA and CDR2 SQIVND come from the germline V gene (reference sequence).

This clonotype was recorded many times. A read error is possible here, since a much larger clone lies one base away. The chain recombines TRBV29-1 with TRBJ1-1, with 7 positions matching TRBD1. The V gene's germline CDR1 is SQVTM and CDR2 ANQGSEA. V shed 7 bases, J shed 0 bases, and the junction held 8 bases outside the gene matches. CDR3 size: 14 residues. CDR3 in amino acids: CSDASGTVNTEAFF. Here the CDR3 DNA reads TGCAGCGATGCCTCCGGGACAGTGAACACTGAAGCTTTCTTT.

This chain's CDR3 is CASSWSGRGGQETQYF. CDR3 in DNA: TGTGCCAGCAGCTGGAGCGGGAGAGGGGGTCAAGAGACCCAGTACTTC. This chain connects TRBV5-4 to TRBJ2-5; 8 nucleotides agree with TRBD2. This CDR3 region has 16 residues. The junction had 9 bases not matched to a gene; V was cut back by 3 bases and J by 2 bases. Germline values: CDR1 SGHNT, CDR2 YYREEE (reference sequence). The whole variable domain, remainder taken from reference TRBV5-4 and TRBJ2-5, is ETGVTQSPTHLIKTRGQQVTLRCSSQSGHNTVSWYQQALGQGPQFIFQYYREEENGRGNFPPRFSGLQFPNYSSELNVNALELDDSALYLCASSWSGRGGQETQYFGPGTRLLVL.

Ten or more counts support this clonotype. The chain carries TRBV7-2 and TRBJ1-1; 7 nucleotides align to TRBD1. This CDR3 region has 15 residues. Germline V gene lookup returns CDR1 SGHTA and CDR2 FQGNSA. Trimming removed 4 bases from V and 1 base from J; junction bases left unmatched: 6. The CDR3 coding sequence is TGTGCCAGCAGCTCCCACAGGGGACAGAACACTGAAGCTTTCTTT. Its translation is CASSSHRGQNTEAFF.

The chain uses TRBV10-3 and TRBJ1-2; TRBD1 agrees at 7 bases. Germline V gene data show CDR1 as ENHRY and CDR2 as SYGVKD. V lost 8 bases to trimming and J lost 3 bases; unmatched junction nucleotides: 6. The CDR3 spans 13 residues. In DNA, the CDR3 is TGTGCCATCCGTCGACAGGGCCACTATGGCTACACCTTC. Its protein product is CAIRRQGHYGYTF.

Many counts were recorded for this clonotype. The CDR3 region has the DNA TGTGCCAGCAGTTACTCCTCTGGCACCACCGGAACTGAAGCTTTCTTT. Protein sequence: CASSYSSGTTGTEAFF. V gene TRBV6-2 or TRBV6-3 combines with J gene TRBJ1-1; D remains ambiguous. With 0 bases removed from V and 5 bases from J, the gap between germline ends came to 16 bases. Germline V gene lookup returns CDR1 MNHEY and CDR2 SVGEGT. The CDR3 length is 16 residues.

The V call is TRBV10-3, the J call TRBJ2-2, with 9 positions matching TRBD1. V trimming: 10 bases; J trimming: 5 bases; junction bases outside the gene matches: 14. The germline gives CDR1 ENHRY, CDR2 SYGVKD. This CDR3 region has 16 residues. The CDR3 region has the DNA TGTGCCAGCAACACCCCAGGGACAGGGAGGACCGGGGAGCTGTTTTTT. It is translated as CASNTPGTGRTGELFF.

In this sample, this clonotype turned up many times. J is TRBJ1-1 and V is TRBV10-3, with 9 positions matching TRBD1. V lost 11 bases to trimming and J lost 4 bases; unmatched junction nucleotides: 5. The CDR3 has 12 residues. The germline CDR1 and CDR2 sequences are ENHRY and SYGVKD. CDR3 amino acids: CAAQGARTEAFF. The DNA for the CDR3 is TGTGCCGCACAGGGGGCGCGCACTGAAGCTTTCTTT.

V and J are TRBV7-2 and TRBJ2-2; 13 nucleotides match TRBD2. This CDR3 is built from 20 residues. From germline, CDR1 is SGHTA and CDR2 FQGNSA. J lost 2 bases, V lost 5 bases, and 14 bases had no gene match. The CDR3 DNA sequence: TGTGCCAGCAGCCTCCAACCTCCGGGACTAGCGGGGCCCAACACCGGGGAGCTGTTTTTT. Translated, it gives CASSLQPPGLAGPNTGELFF.

This clonotype occurred a few times. The chain joins TRBV4-2 to TRBJ1-2; possibly TRBD1 for D (6 bases). The ends were cut back, 1 base at V and 4 bases at J, with 22 bases in the middle. The germline gives CDR1 LGHNA, CDR2 YNFKEQ. The CDR3 consists of 18 residues. The CDR3 sequence is CASSQVPGVIPAGYGYTF. The CDR3 region has the DNA TGTGCCAGCAGCCAAGTTCCAGGGGTCATACCCGCGGGCTATGGCTACACCTTC.

CDR3 amino acids: CSVDHLRGGEKLFF. As DNA, the CDR3 is TGCAGCGTTGACCATTTACGCGGCGGTGAAAAACTGTTTTTT. The chain is built from TRBV29-1 and TRBJ1-4, with D unresolved. This CDR3 comprises 14 residues. Germline V lookup: CDR1 SQVTM, CDR2 ANQGSEA. Trimming removed 3 bases at V and 7 bases at J, with 15 bases between.

This clonotype was observed a handful of times. The V call is TRBV12-3 or TRBV12-4, the J call TRBJ1-5, with a tentative D call TRBD1 (5 bases). CDR3 size: 16 residues. Trimming took off 2 bases at V and 6 bases at J, with 17 bases between the two ends. The CDR3 coding sequence is TGTGCCAGCAGTTTAAAAGGAGGGGTACGGGTTCAGCCCCAGCATTTT. Amino acid sequence: CASSLKGGVRVQPQHF.

This clonotype showed up many times. This chain links TRBV12-3 or TRBV12-4 with TRBJ1-5; TRBD1 matches 10 bases. V lost 8 bases to trimming and J lost 3 bases; unmatched junction nucleotides: 1. The CDR3 loop spans 13 amino acids. The CDR3 region is CASGTGDNQPQHF. Written as DNA, the CDR3 is TGTGCCAGCGGGACAGGGGACAATCAGCCCCAGCATTTT.

This clonotype appeared a few times. The chain is built from TRBV30 and TRBJ2-5; 10 bases agree with TRBD1. Germline lookup yields CDR1 GTSNPN and CDR2 SVGIG (reference sequence). The V gene end was trimmed by 0 bases and the J gene end by 2 bases; junction bases not matched to a gene: 0. CDR3 length: 14 amino acids. The CDR3: CAWSVDRGQETQYF. For the CDR3, the DNA is TGTGCCTGGAGTGTGGACAGGGGGCAAGAGACCCAGTACTTC. Together with reference TRBV30 and TRBJ2-5, the CDR3 gives the full variable domain: SQTIHQWPATLVQPVGSPLSLECTVEGTSNPNLYWYRQAAGRGLQLLFYSVGIGQISSEVPQNLSASRPQDRQFILSSKKLLLSDSGFYLCAWSVDRGQETQYFGPGTRLLVL.

The gene calls are TRBV19 and TRBJ1-1; D gene unclear. Per the germline V gene, CDR1 is LNHDA and CDR2 is SQIVND (reference sequence). Trimming took off 4 bases at V and 6 bases at J, with 9 bases between the two ends. CDR3 length equals 12 residues. CDR3 sequence reads: CASSTGGAEAFF. Written as DNA, the CDR3 is TGTGCCAGTAGTACCGGCGGGGCTGAAGCTTTCTTT.

This clonotype was recorded a few times. The chain recombines TRBV25-1 with TRBJ1-4; a possible D gene is TRBD1 (5 bases). The CDR3 is made up of 17 amino acids. V shed 6 bases and J shed 4 bases, with 21 bases lying between them. The germline V gene encodes CDR1 MGHDK and CDR2 SYGVNS. CDR3 amino acids: CASSNRDRGSGNEKLFF. For the CDR3, the DNA is TGTGCCAGCAGCAACCGGGACCGGGGGAGTGGTAATGAAAAACTGTTTTTT. Together with reference TRBV25-1 and TRBJ1-4, the CDR3 gives the full variable domain: EADIYQTPRYLVIGTGKKITLECSQTMGHDKMYWYQQDPGMELHLIHYSYGVNSTEKGDLSSESTVSRIRTEHFPLTLESARPSHTSQYLCASSNRDRGSGNEKLFFGSGTQLSVL.

As to this clonotype: At one end, the junction sequence differs from germline, possibly due to a read error. The genes are TRBV6-6 and TRBJ1-1; possible D gene TRBD1, 5 bases. This CDR3 has 14 residues. Per the germline V gene, CDR1 is MNHNY and CDR2 is SVGAGI (reference sequence). The CDR3 here is CAGSRGGASTEAFF. The CDR3 region has the DNA TGTGCCGGCAGCAGAGGAGGGGCGAGTACTGAAGCTTTCTTT.

This clonotype was seen ten or more times. Compared with germline, one end of the junction differs, possibly owing to a read error. The rearrangement joins TRBV12-3 or TRBV12-4 to TRBJ1-1; 8 bases are a match to TRBD1. The CDR3 totals 14 residues. CDR3 loop: CASILQDRDTEAFF. CDR3 coding DNA: TGTGCCAGCATTTTACAGGACAGGGACACTGAAGCTTTCTTT.

Only a few counts were recorded for this clonotype. The chain has TRBV12-3 or TRBV12-4 and TRBJ2-5; a possible D gene is TRBD2 (6 bases). This CDR3 is built from 15 residues. The germline V and J ends were trimmed by 6 bases and 3 bases, with 17 bases remaining between them. The DNA for the CDR3 is TGTGCCAGCAGACTAGCCGATCTCGGGGAAGAGACCCAGTACTTC. This gives the protein CASRLADLGEETQYF.

A word on this clonotype: Since a much larger clone is just one base distant, this may be a read error. This sequence joins TRBV19 and TRBJ2-7, with 7 bases that match TRBD1. The germline V gene encodes CDR1 LNHDA and CDR2 SQIVND (reference sequence). This CDR3 is 15 amino acids long. For the CDR3, the DNA is TGTGCCAGTAGTATTCAGCACAGGGGCACCTACCAGCAGTACTTC. It codes for CASSIQHRGTYQQYF.